A single sample gave rise to the 9 T cell receptor beta chains below, sequenced in a study of blood T cells in healthy people across ages. For the second PCR, which ran for 7 to 11 cycles, a sample-barcoded 5' primer and a J-beta primer mix were used. TCRdb redid the calling of the 5' RACE reads with MiXCR, one entry per CDR3 protein. The data hold about 800,000 distinct CDR3 sequences, with 20% to 25% observed a single time. These data also formed part of another study, on T cells of mothers and their children.

Sequencing was performed on blood. The receptors derive from a boy between 10 and 17 years old in good health.

The sample holds a few counts of this clonotype. The V call is TRBV6-2 or TRBV6-3, the J call TRBJ2-1; unclear D gene. Trimming took off 5 bases at V and 13 bases at J, with 18 bases between the two ends. The CDR3 sequence is 13 residues long. Germline V gene sequence: CDR1 MNHEY, CDR2 SVGEGT. For the CDR3, the DNA is TGTGCCAGCAGTCCCCCCAGGTTGATAGGCCAGTTCTTC. Translation: CASSPPRLIGQFF.

The chain is built from TRBV28 and TRBJ2-2; TRBD1 might be the D (6 bases). V was clipped by 2 bases and J by 3 bases, with 10 bases between them. This CDR3 has 15 residues. CDR1 is MDHEN and CDR2 is SYDVKM in the germline V gene. The CDR3 here is CASSLVDSYTGELFF. The CDR3 DNA reads TGTGCCAGCAGTTTAGTGGACAGTTACACCGGGGAGCTGTTTTTT.

This clonotype has more than one count but fewer than ten. The chain links TRBV24-1 to TRBJ2-4, with D maybe TRBD2 (5 bases). The CDR3 sequence is 15 residues long. Trimming took off 3 bases at V and 7 bases at J, with 15 bases between the two ends. The germline gives CDR1 KGHDR, CDR2 SFDVKD. The CDR3 bases are TGTGCCACCAGTGATCCCCTCTTGTCGGGGAACATTCAGTACTTC. This encodes CATSDPLLSGNIQYF.

This chain links TRBV11-2 with TRBJ2-5; tentative D call: TRBD1 (5 bases). The tail of the sequence fits TRBJ2-1 better, so the J call may be wrong. Germline V gives CDR1 SGHAT, CDR2 FQNNGV. The CDR3 length is 15 residues. As DNA, the CDR3 is TGTGCCAGCAGCTTAGACCGTTACAGGTCAATGGTGCAGTTCTTC. This sequence encodes CASSLDRYRSMVQFF.

This chain links TRBV12-3 or TRBV12-4 with TRBJ2-1; 9 nucleotides match TRBD1. The better agreement between TRBJ2-7 and the DNA end casts doubt on the J call. CDR3 length equals 15 residues. The CDR3 reads CASSRGQGGRNEQYF. CDR3 coding DNA: TGTGCCAGCAGTAGGGGACAGGGTGGAAGGAACGAGCAGTACTTC.

V gene TRBV25-1 combines with J gene TRBJ2-5; D possibly uses TRBD1 or TRBD2 (5 bases each). This CDR3 spans 15 amino acids. Trimming took off 5 bases at V and 1 base at J, with 14 bases between the two ends. Germline lookup yields CDR1 MGHDK and CDR2 SYGVNS. The CDR3 loop is CASSIKYGTQETQYF. As DNA, the CDR3 is TGTGCCAGCAGTATAAAGTACGGGACCCAAGAGACCCAGTACTTC. The entire variable domain, with the rest obtained from reference TRBV25-1 and TRBJ2-5, is as follows: EADIYQTPRYLVIGTGKKITLECSQTMGHDKMYWYQQDPGMELHLIHYSYGVNSTEKGDLSSESTVSRIRTEHFPLTLESARPSHTSQYLCASSIKYGTQETQYFGPGTRLLVL.

This clonotype was observed a handful of times. The chain combines TRBV28 with TRBJ2-1, with TRBD2 matching over 7 bases. In germline, CDR1 is MDHEN, CDR2 SYDVKM. The CDR3 contains 15 residues. V trimming: 6 bases; J trimming: 3 bases; junction bases outside the gene matches: 8. The CDR3 loop reads CASSQTSFIYNEQFF. The CDR3 coding sequence is TGTGCCAGCAGCCAGACTAGCTTTATCTACAATGAGCAGTTCTTC.

This clonotype was counted only a few times. Given a much more abundant clone one base away, this may be a read error. This chain joins TRBV7-8 and TRBJ1-1; TRBD1 matches at 7 bases. This CDR3 is built from 13 residues. V shed 7 bases and J 1 base; nucleotides not matched to a gene: 3. From germline, CDR1 is SGHVS and CDR2 FQNEAQ. The CDR3, as DNA: TGTGCCAGCACCTGGACAGGGAACACTGAAGCTTTCTTT. Amino acids: CASTWTGNTEAFF.

This sequence joins TRBV29-1 and TRBJ2-7; tentative D call: TRBD2 (5 bases). Germline V gene sequence: CDR1 SQVTM, CDR2 ANQGSEA. Trimming left V 1 base short and J 5 bases short, with 18 bases between. The CDR3 is made up of 15 amino acids. The CDR3, as DNA: TGCAGCGTTGAAGGAATAGCTGGCGCCGGGAACGAGCAGTACTTC. Its translation: CSVEGIAGAGNEQYF.